Presented here are 18 T cell receptor beta chains from one specimen sequenced in a study of blood T cell repertoires in COVID-19 (TCRdb year 2020). Receptor libraries were prepared by the immunoSEQ multiplex PCR assay. Drawn from immuneACCESS, this table holds only the in-frame rearrangements with V and J called that TCRdb kept. Clones are partly lost; checked studies trace under half to an unresolved V gene and leave the rest unexplained. This sample lists 130,000 to 150,000 clones; around 87% were detected once. Roughly 37% of the sample is in the top ten clones. Sequencing used peripheral blood. Receptor source: a middle-aged man who had recovered from COVID-19.

The J gene is TRBJ1-2, the V gene TRBV2; 7 bases align to TRBD1. The germline gives CDR1 SNHLY, CDR2 FYNNEI. The CDR3 covers 13 residues. The trim removed 10 bases at V and 7 bases at J, leaving 12 bases unmatched. The CDR3 region is CATRPPTGSGYTF. The CDR3 DNA reads TGTGCCACCAGACCCCCGACAGGGAGTGGCTACACCTTC.

V usage is TRBV4-3 and J usage is TRBJ1-2; 11 bases are shared with TRBD1. Germline CDR1 and CDR2: LGHNA and YSLEER. Losses at the gene ends were 1 base for V and 4 bases for J; bases not matched to a gene: 5. The CDR3 contains 16 residues. The CDR3 nucleotides are TGCGCCAGCAGCCAAGGAAGGACAGGGGGCGGCTATGGCTACACCTTC. It yields the protein CASSQGRTGGGYGYTF.

The chain has TRBV9 and TRBJ2-5; TRBD2 might be the D (6 bases). There are 16 residues in the CDR3. V was trimmed by 0 bases and J by 1 base, leaving 13 bases between them. The V gene's germline CDR1 is SGDLS and CDR2 YYNGEE. Here the CDR3 DNA reads TGTGCCAGCAGCGTAGGTTTCGGGGGAGGCCAAGAGACCCAGTACTTC. Translating it yields CASSVGFGGGQETQYF.

The CDR3 is CASSIVSGGNNEQFF. The CDR3 region has the DNA TGTGCCAGTAGTATAGTTTCAGGGGGCAACAATGAGCAGTTCTTC. This rearrangement joins TRBV19 to TRBJ2-1, with TRBD1 matching 8 bases. The germline gives CDR1 LNHDA, CDR2 SQIVND (reference sequence). Unmatched junction bases numbered 4, after V lost 1 base and J lost 5 bases. The CDR3 runs 15 residues.

The V gene is TRBV7-9, the J gene TRBJ2-2; D possibly corresponds to TRBD1 (6 bases). The ends were cut back, 2 bases at V and 2 bases at J, with 18 bases in the middle. Looked up from germline, CDR1 is SEHNR and CDR2 is FQNEAQ (reference sequence). The CDR3 runs to 18 residues. As DNA, the CDR3 is TGTGCCAGCAGCTTAACATACCTCGGACAGAAAAACACCGGGGAGCTGTTTTTT. Encoded protein: CASSLTYLGQKNTGELFF.

The chain recombines TRBV7-3 with TRBJ2-3, with a weak D call TRBD2 (5 bases). V lost 1 base to trimming and J lost 5 bases, with 7 bases between them. Looked up from germline, CDR1 is SGHTA and CDR2 is FQGTGA. This CDR3 spans 13 amino acids. CDR3 nucleotide sequence: TGTGCCAGCAGCTTAAGTCGGGGAGATACGCAGTATTTT. Translating gives CASSLSRGDTQYF. Together with reference TRBV7-3 and TRBJ2-3, the CDR3 gives the full variable domain: GAGVSQTPSNKVTEKGKYVELRCDPISGHTALYWYRQSLGQGPEFLIYFQGTGAADDSGLPNDRFFAVRPEGSVSTLKIQRTERGDSAVYLCASSLSRGDTQYFGPGTRLTVL.

The chain recombines TRBV7-6 with TRBJ2-2; 8 nucleotides align to TRBD1. CDR1 SGHVS and CDR2 FNYEAQ come from the germline V gene. The V and J ends lost 4 bases and 4 bases, in that order; junction bases with no gene match: 5. CDR3 length: 15 residues. CDR3 bases: TGTGCCAGCAGCTCCGGACAGGGTAGCACCGGGGAGCTGTTTTTT. It translates to CASSSGQGSTGELFF.

This clone was seen once. The CDR3 sequence: CASSPRQGPTSYEQYF. The CDR3 nucleotides are TGTGCCAGCAGCCCCAGACAGGGCCCTACCTCCTACGAGCAGTACTTC. This rearrangement joins TRBV11-3 to TRBJ2-7; 7 nucleotides line up with TRBD1. The CDR3 sequence is 16 residues long. CDR1 and CDR2 from the germline V gene are SGHNT and YENEEA. V was clipped by 5 bases and J by 0 bases; unmatched bases: 10.

The CDR3 region is CASSQGDRGNEQFF. The CDR3 DNA sequence: TGCGCCAGCAGCCAAGGAGACCGGGGGAATGAGCAGTTCTTC. V is TRBV4-3 and J is TRBJ2-1; maybe TRBD2 (6 bases). Trimming took 1 base from V and 7 from J, leaving 11 bases between them. Germline V gives CDR1 LGHNA, CDR2 YSLEER. The CDR3 totals 14 residues.

This chain joins TRBV6-5 and TRBJ1-3, with 8 bases fitting TRBD1. Trimming took 5 bases from V and 2 from J; bases not matched to a gene: 5. The CDR3 totals 15 residues. Germline lookup yields CDR1 MNHEY and CDR2 SVGAGI. CDR3: CASSRTGGAGNTIYF. The CDR3, as DNA: TGTGCCAGCAGTCGAACAGGGGGGGCTGGAAACACCATATATTTT.

This clone was picked up a small number of times. This chain links TRBV7-6 with TRBJ2-5; weak D call: TRBD1 (6 bases). This CDR3 contains 16 residues. Trimming cost V 1 base and J 4 bases, with 16 bases left between them. Germline V CDR1 and CDR2: SGHVS, FNYEAQ. Here the CDR3 DNA reads TGTGCCAGCAGCTTAGGGACAGCCATGGGGAGAGAGACCCAGTACTTC. Its translation: CASSLGTAMGRETQYF. Full variable domain (outside the CDR3, taken from reference TRBV7-6 and TRBJ2-5): GAGVSQSPRYKVTKRGQDVALRCDPISGHVSLYWYRQALGQGPEFLTYFNYEAQQDKSGLPNDRFSAERPEGSISTLTIQRTEQRDSAMYRCASSLGTAMGRETQYFGPGTRLLVL.

The chain's CDR3 is CASSSDTSRNTQYF. In DNA, the CDR3 is TGCGCCAGCAGCTCCGACACCTCTCGGAATACGCAGTATTTT. The chain links TRBV4-3 to TRBJ2-3; D not resolved. The CDR3 has 14 residues. CDR1 is LGHNA, CDR2 YSLEER, per germline. Trimming pared 5 bases from V and 7 bases from J, leaving 16 bases between.

V is TRBV25-1 and J is TRBJ2-5, with 12 bases lining up with TRBD1. Germline values: CDR1 MGHDK, CDR2 SYGVNS. The CDR3 has 16 residues. Trimming cost V 8 bases and J 5 bases; bases outside gene matches: 12. CDR3 coding DNA: TGTGCCAGCGAGAACGAATTGGGACAGGGGGCGGAGACCCAGTACTTC. Protein sequence: CASENELGQGAETQYF.

This chain joins TRBV25-1 and TRBJ2-1; D is undetermined. CDR1 and CDR2 from the germline V gene are MGHDK and SYGVNS. V lost 5 bases and J lost 5, with 7 bases in between. This CDR3 region has 12 residues. The CDR3 nucleotides are TGTGCCAGCAGTTCGACTGACAATGAGCAGTTCTTC. Protein sequence: CASSSTDNEQFF.

V and J are TRBV7-9 and TRBJ2-1, with 8 nucleotides matching TRBD1. Germline trimming cut 5 bases from V and 7 bases from J; bases unmatched to any gene: 1. CDR1 and CDR2 from the germline V gene are SEHNR and FQNEAQ (reference sequence). CDR3 length equals 12 residues. The CDR3 loop reads CASSRQGNEQFF. The CDR3 DNA sequence: TGTGCCAGCAGCAGACAGGGGAATGAGCAGTTCTTC.

This rearrangement joins TRBV4-1 to TRBJ1-1, with D perhaps TRBD1 (5 bases). V shed 4 bases and J shed 1 base, with 13 bases lying between them. From germline, CDR1 is MGHRA and CDR2 YSYEKL. The CDR3 has 15 amino acids. The DNA of the CDR3 is TGCGCCAGCAGCCGGACGGGGGGGGAGAACACTGAAGCTTTCTTT. Translation: CASSRTGGENTEAFF.

As regards this clone: Distinct nucleotide sequences in the sample also encode this CDR3. The genes are TRBV4-3 and TRBJ2-3; D unresolved. CDR3 size: 14 residues. Germline V gene lookup returns CDR1 LGHNA and CDR2 YSLEER. V was pared by 4 bases and J by 0 bases, with 8 bases between. The CDR3 here is CASSPSTSTDTQYF. The CDR3 bases are TGCGCCAGCAGCCCATCGACTAGCACAGATACGCAGTATTTT.

This chain joins TRBV4-3 and TRBJ1-2; 7 positions agree with TRBD1. The V gene end was trimmed by 0 bases and the J gene end by 2 bases; junction bases not matched to a gene: 6. This CDR3 region has 16 residues. Germline CDR1 LGHNA, CDR2 YSLEER. The CDR3 coding sequence is TGCGCCAGCAGCCAAGATCGGGCAGGGGGAAACTATGGCTACACCTTC. It translates to CASSQDRAGGNYGYTF.